This T cell receptor beta chain was captured in a study of beta chain features in type 1 diabetes. Remarks on this clone: Its matching antigen is unknown.

With 4 bases removed from V and 0 bases from J, the gap between germline ends came to 15 bases. Germline V gene lookup returns CDR1 SGHDN and CDR2 FVKESK. The CDR3 covers 16 residues. Every bit of the isolated RNA underwent reverse transcription, so sequencing read expressed TCRB transcripts. Clones were sequenced by immunoSEQ multiplex PCR, and TCRdb holds only the in-frame ones, with some missing. Here the sample spans roughly 400,000 clones, around 10% being singletons. Study observations and caveats: Within each of all four CD4+ subsets, Type 1 diabetes patients had TCRB CDR3s that were moderately but significantly shorter.

This sequence joins TRBV14 and TRBJ1-1; D remains unclear. The source is a man aged 30 to 39 with type 1 diabetes. The sequenced sample was central memory CD4+ T cells from blood. The CDR3 nucleotides are TGTGCCAGCAGCCCTCGGCAGAATTTGATGAACACTGAAGCTTTCTTT. It yields the protein CASSPRQNLMNTEAFF. The whole variable domain, filled in from reference TRBV14 and TRBJ1-1, reads EAGVTQFPSHSVIEKGQTVTLRCDPISGHDNLYWYRRVMGKEIKFLLHFVKESKQDESGMPNNRFLAERTGGTYSTLKVQPAELEDSGVYFCASSPRQNLMNTEAFFGQGTRLTVV.